A selection of T cell receptor beta chains follows, all from one sample in a study of OX40 agonist ivuxolimab in advanced cancers. The data were produced by immunoSEQ multiplex PCR, yet TCRdb's version contains in-frame clones alone and is incomplete. The sample carries some 65,000 clones, 89% recorded once. The material was CD4+ or CD8+ T cells sorted from blood, obtained in a trial of the OX40 agonist ivuxolimab. The receptors stem from an adult with an advanced solid tumor such as melanoma, head and neck, liver or kidney cancer. Each CDR3 is given with its conserved first and last residue. Each record gives: V gene, D gene, clone size, J gene, CDR3 protein, CDR3 DNA. A D gene is named only where the DNA matches it firmly. The size field is filled for only some rows; it gives once, few, many or a size class.

TRBV4-1,NA,NA,TRBJ2-2,CASSQGGTGELFF,TGCGCCAGCAGCCAAGGGGGTACCGGGGAGCTGTTTTTT
TRBV19,NA,NA,TRBJ1-5,CASQQGFNQPQHF,TGTGCCAGTCAACAGGGTTTCAATCAGCCCCAGCATTTT
TRBV6-1,TRBD1,NA,TRBJ1-2,CASSGPDRGLYGYTF,TGTGCCAGCAGTGGACCGGACAGGGGGCTTTATGGCTACACCTTC
TRBV15,NA,few,TRBJ1-1,CATSRGVGYNTEAFF,TGTGCCACCAGCAGGGGGGTGGGATATAACACTGAAGCTTTCTTT
TRBV7-3,NA,once,TRBJ2-7,CASSYTQGLEQYF,TGTGCCAGCAGCTATACCCAGGGGCTTGAGCAGTACTTC
TRBV27,NA,NA,TRBJ2-3,CASSPRLTDTQYF,TGTGCCAGCAGTCCTAGACTCACAGATACGCAGTATTTT
TRBV10-3,NA,once,TRBJ2-3,CAISEWGTDTQYF,TGTGCCATCAGTGAGTGGGGCACAGATACGCAGTATTTT
TRBV15,TRBD1,NA,TRBJ2-7,CATSDPSRGRFYEQYF,TGTGCCACCAGCGACCCGTCCAGGGGGCGTTTCTACGAGCAGTACTTC
TRBV19,TRBD2,NA,TRBJ2-1,CASSAVTTGLAGGGYNEQFF,TGTGCCAGTAGTGCGGTCACAACGGGACTAGCGGGCGGAGGGTACAATGAGCAGTTCTTC
TRBV27,NA,NA,TRBJ2-1,CASSSGTSGGFF,TGTGCCAGCAGTTCCGGGACTTCAGGGGGGTTCTTC
TRBV27,NA,NA,TRBJ1-1,CASRTGQNTEAFF,TGTGCCAGCAGGACGGGGCAGAACACTGAAGCTTTCTTT
TRBV4-1,NA,NA,TRBJ1-5,CASSWTLNQPQHF,TGCGCCAGCAGCTGGACACTTAATCAGCCCCAGCATTTT
TRBV9,NA,NA,TRBJ2-2,CASSVLAEINTGELFF,TGTGCCAGCAGCGTTTTAGCGGAGATTAACACCGGGGAGCTGTTTTTT
TRBV4-2,NA,NA,TRBJ1-5,CASSQDSSAGQPQHF,TGTGCCAGCAGCCAAGATAGCTCAGCAGGTCAGCCCCAGCATTTT
TRBV5-1,TRBD1,NA,TRBJ1-1,CASSLIDRGPNTEAFF,TGCGCCAGCAGCTTGATTGACAGGGGCCCGAACACTGAAGCTTTCTTT
TRBV5-6,TRBD1,few,TRBJ2-2,CASRSDRGGSGELFF,TGTGCCAGCAGATCTGACAGGGGGGGCTCCGGGGAGCTGTTTTTT
TRBV4-1,TRBD1,once,TRBJ2-7,CASSQEEGTAYEQYF,TGCGCCAGCAGCCAAGAGGAAGGGACAGCATACGAGCAGTACTTC
TRBV7-3,TRBD1,NA,TRBJ1-1,CASSPGQGARTEAFF,TGTGCCAGCAGCCCAGGACAGGGGGCACGTACTGAAGCTTTCTTT
TRBV2,NA,NA,TRBJ2-7,CASGLAREQYF,TGTGCCAGCGGGCTAGCGCGCGAGCAGTACTTC
TRBV5-4,TRBD1,once,TRBJ1-2,CASSRSWGTGDGYTF,TGTGCCAGCAGCAGGTCATGGGGGACAGGGGATGGCTACACCTTC
TRBV25-1,NA,NA,TRBJ1-5,CASSEQGENQPQHF,TGTGCCAGCAGTGAACAGGGAGAGAATCAGCCCCAGCATTTT
TRBV27,NA,NA,TRBJ2-2,CASYRAGELFF,TGTGCCAGCTACAGGGCCGGGGAGCTGTTTTTT
TRBV7-8,TRBD2,NA,TRBJ2-7,CASSSGTSGASSYEQYF,TGTGCCAGCAGCTCCGGGACTAGCGGGGCAAGCTCCTACGAGCAGTACTTC
TRBV5-4,TRBD2,NA,TRBJ2-5,CASSLTSGRETQYF,TGTGCCAGCAGCTTGACTAGCGGAAGGGAGACCCAGTACTTC
TRBV11-3,NA,few,TRBJ2-1,CASSLSAYNEQFF,TGTGCCAGCAGCTTATCGGCCTACAATGAGCAGTTCTTC
TRBV9,NA,NA,TRBJ1-5,CASSVGIYPNSNQPQHF,TGTGCCAGCAGCGTAGGGATCTACCCAAATAGCAATCAGCCCCAGCATTTT
TRBV6-5,NA,NA,TRBJ1-2,CASRIGFDGYTF,TGTGCCAGCCGGATCGGATTCGATGGCTACACCTTC
TRBV13,NA,NA,TRBJ2-7,CASSAGLASYEQYF,TGTGCCAGCAGCGCGGGGCTAGCGAGCTACGAGCAGTACTTC
TRBV15,TRBD2,NA,TRBJ2-7,CATSRGTSGSYEQYF,TGTGCCACCAGCAGGGGGACTAGCGGGAGTTACGAGCAGTACTTC